One sample yielded the 10 T cell receptor beta chains listed below, sequenced in a study of beta chain features in type 1 diabetes (dated by TCRdb to the late 2010s). Paper-wide results and their limitations: In all four CD4+ subsets, TCRB CDR3 length was moderately but significantly shorter in type 1 diabetes patients.

Library prep was done by the immunoSEQ multiplex PCR assay. The entire amount of isolated RNA was reverse transcribed using the High Capacity cDNA Reverse Transcription Kit, so the sequenced TCRB transcripts were expressed ones. TCRdb took over this immuneACCESS table, retaining in-frame rearrangements with V and J assigned. Such tables are incomplete; in checked studies, under half of the missing clones stem from an unresolved V gene, and the remainder is unexplained. This sample is represented by 300,000 to 350,000 clones; roughly 9% of them were singletons. The top ten clonotypes cover less than 1.2% of the sample. Their target antigens are unknown. The sample taken for sequencing was central memory CD4+ T cells from blood. These receptors originate from a man aged 30 to 45 with type 1 diabetes.

This clone occurred a few times. The chain couples TRBV30 to TRBJ2-7; TRBD1 matches at 9 bases. Germline CDR1 is GTSNPN and CDR2 is SVGIG (reference sequence). This CDR3 is 12 amino acids long. Trimming cost V 3 bases and J 3 bases; bases outside gene matches: 0. CDR3 bases: TGTGCCTGGAGGGACAGGGGCTACGAGCAGTACTTC. This codes for CAWRDRGYEQYF.

V is TRBV7-9 and J is TRBJ2-7; 9 nucleotides line up with TRBD1. CDR1 is SEHNR, CDR2 FQNEAQ, per germline (reference sequence). This CDR3 has 16 residues. After removal of 0 bases from V and 6 bases from J, the junction contained 9 bases not matched to a gene. The CDR3 reads CASSLAGQGRGREQYF. The CDR3 DNA is TGTGCCAGCAGCTTAGCGGGACAGGGCCGGGGGCGCGAGCAGTACTTC.

This clone was seen a few times. As DNA, the CDR3 is TGTGCCAGCAGCACAGGTTACTCTGGAAACACCATATATTTT. Translating it yields CASSTGYSGNTIYF. The chain combines TRBV11-2 with TRBJ1-3; TRBD1 is a possible D gene (5 bases). V was pared by 5 bases and J by 0 bases, with 8 bases between. The CDR3 consists of 14 residues. Germline V lookup: CDR1 SGHAT, CDR2 FQNNGV.

This clone occurred many times. The gene calls are TRBV19 and TRBJ2-1, with 10 bases identical to TRBD2. Per the germline V gene, CDR1 is LNHDA and CDR2 is SQIVND (reference sequence). This CDR3 has 15 residues. Trimming cost V 5 bases and J 8 bases; bases outside gene matches: 9. The CDR3 loop reads CASSVAGGRRDEQFF. The CDR3 coding sequence is TGTGCCAGTAGTGTAGCGGGGGGAAGAAGAGATGAGCAGTTCTTC.

The V gene is TRBV27, the J gene TRBJ1-1; no definite D call. Looked up from germline, CDR1 is MNHEY and CDR2 is SMNVEV (reference sequence). With 6 bases removed from V and 1 base from J, the gap between germline ends came to 9 bases. The length of the CDR3 is 13 residues. The CDR3 here is CASSNFGNTEAFF. CDR3 nucleotide sequence: TGTGCCAGCAGCAACTTTGGGAACACTGAAGCTTTCTTT.

The chain uses TRBV7-9 and TRBJ2-3; 7 nucleotides align to TRBD2. CDR3 length: 14 residues. Unmatched junction bases numbered 2, after V lost 1 base and J lost 4 bases. Germline V CDR1 and CDR2: SEHNR, FQNEAQ (reference sequence). CDR3: CASSLEGRADTQYF. CDR3 DNA sequence: TGTGCCAGCAGCTTAGAGGGGAGGGCAGATACGCAGTATTTT.

This clone was seen more than once but under ten times. V and J are TRBV30 and TRBJ1-4, with D perhaps matching TRBD1 (5 bases). Between the trimmed V and J ends, which lost 2 bases and 6 bases, there was a span of 13 bases. Germline V gene lookup returns CDR1 GTSNPN and CDR2 SVGIG (reference sequence). CDR3 length equals 14 residues. The CDR3 sequence is CAWSPGGGDEKLFF. The CDR3 DNA is TGTGCCTGGAGTCCCGGGGGTGGTGATGAAAAACTGTTTTTT.

This clone was observed a few times. The chain has TRBV25-1 and TRBJ1-2; tentatively, D is TRBD1 (5 bases). The CDR3 totals 13 residues. CDR1 is MGHDK, CDR2 SYGVNS, per germline. Between the trimmed V and J ends, which lost 3 bases and 6 bases, there was a span of 11 bases. The CDR3 DNA reads as TGTGCCAGCAGTGATCAGGGAAGGAATGGCTACACCTTC. Residues: CASSDQGRNGYTF.

This clone was observed a handful of times. The rearrangement links TRBV9 to TRBJ1-6; 10 nucleotides line up with TRBD1. The trim removed 3 bases at V and 8 bases at J, leaving 5 bases unmatched. The germline V gene encodes CDR1 SGDLS and CDR2 YYNGEE. The CDR3 extends over 15 amino acids. CDR3 residues: CASSEGQGPHSPLHF. The CDR3 DNA reads TGTGCCAGCAGCGAGGGACAGGGGCCACATTCACCCCTCCACTTT.

The V gene is TRBV7-9, the J gene TRBJ1-2; TRBD1 matches 8 bases. CDR3 size: 13 residues. Germline CDR1 SEHNR, CDR2 FQNEAQ (reference sequence). V was pared by 5 bases and J by 7 bases, with 6 bases of the junction left unmatched. The CDR3 nucleotides read TGTGCCAGCAGCCCAGGGGGCCTGGGTGGCTACACCTTC. Translation gives CASSPGGLGGYTF.